This TCR beta chain emerged from a study of shared T cell receptors in the human thymus. Only in-frame clones appear in the TCRdb table, and some are missing; sequencing was by immunoSEQ multiplex PCR. The table lists roughly 700,000 clones, 85% to 90% of them singletons. This CDR3 is 17 amino acids long. The germline gives CDR1 SGHNT, CDR2 YYREEE (reference sequence). The V end lost 2 bases, the J end lost 4 bases, and 21 bases lay between the germline ends. The same data also contributed to another study, on human thymus T cells.

The chain couples TRBV5-4 to TRBJ1-1; tentative D call: TRBD1 (5 bases). Sequences were obtained from thymocytes. The sequence derives from a boy younger than two with a congenital heart defect. The CDR3, as DNA: TGTGCCAGCAGCTTAGACCCGGGGGATGAGGGAATCACTGAAGCTTTCTTT. Translation gives CASSLDPGDEGITEAFF.